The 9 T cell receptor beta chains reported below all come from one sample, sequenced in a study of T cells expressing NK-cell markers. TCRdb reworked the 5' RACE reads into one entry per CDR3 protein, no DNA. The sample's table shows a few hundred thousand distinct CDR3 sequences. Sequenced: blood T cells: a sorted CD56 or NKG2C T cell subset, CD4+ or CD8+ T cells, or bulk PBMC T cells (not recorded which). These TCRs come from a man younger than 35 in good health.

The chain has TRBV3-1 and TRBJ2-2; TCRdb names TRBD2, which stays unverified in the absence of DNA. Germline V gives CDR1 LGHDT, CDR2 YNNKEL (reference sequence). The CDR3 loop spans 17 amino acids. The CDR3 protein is CASSPKWTSGHFGELFF.

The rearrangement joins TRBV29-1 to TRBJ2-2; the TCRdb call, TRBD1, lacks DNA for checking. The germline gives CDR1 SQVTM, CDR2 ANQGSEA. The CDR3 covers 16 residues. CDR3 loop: CSVETVKRTNTGELFF.

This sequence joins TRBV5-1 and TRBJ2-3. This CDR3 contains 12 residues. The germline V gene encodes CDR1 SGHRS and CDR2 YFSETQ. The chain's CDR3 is CASRPDHDTQYF.

CDR3 sequence reads: CASWYSRGYTF. The chain carries TRBV6-5 and TRBJ1-2. CDR3 size: 11 residues. The germline V gene has CDR1 MNHEY and CDR2 SVGAGI.

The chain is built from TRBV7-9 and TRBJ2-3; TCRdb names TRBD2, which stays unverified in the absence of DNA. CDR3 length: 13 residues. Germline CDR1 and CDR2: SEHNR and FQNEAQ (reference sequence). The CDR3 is CASSPGTSGQEYF.

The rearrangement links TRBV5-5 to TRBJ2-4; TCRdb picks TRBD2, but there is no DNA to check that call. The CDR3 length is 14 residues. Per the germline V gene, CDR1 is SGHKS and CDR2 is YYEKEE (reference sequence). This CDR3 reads CASSPWRDKNIQYF.

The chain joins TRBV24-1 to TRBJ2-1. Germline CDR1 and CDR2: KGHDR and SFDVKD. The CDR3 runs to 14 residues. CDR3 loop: CATSHQGPYNEQFF.

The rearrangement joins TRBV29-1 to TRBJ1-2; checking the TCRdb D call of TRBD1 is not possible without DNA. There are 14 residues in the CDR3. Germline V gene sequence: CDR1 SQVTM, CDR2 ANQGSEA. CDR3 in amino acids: CSVEDTGNDYGYTF.

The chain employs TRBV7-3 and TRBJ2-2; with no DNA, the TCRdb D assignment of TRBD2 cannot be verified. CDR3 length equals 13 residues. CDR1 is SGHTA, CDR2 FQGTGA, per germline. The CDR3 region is CASSPVGGGELFF.